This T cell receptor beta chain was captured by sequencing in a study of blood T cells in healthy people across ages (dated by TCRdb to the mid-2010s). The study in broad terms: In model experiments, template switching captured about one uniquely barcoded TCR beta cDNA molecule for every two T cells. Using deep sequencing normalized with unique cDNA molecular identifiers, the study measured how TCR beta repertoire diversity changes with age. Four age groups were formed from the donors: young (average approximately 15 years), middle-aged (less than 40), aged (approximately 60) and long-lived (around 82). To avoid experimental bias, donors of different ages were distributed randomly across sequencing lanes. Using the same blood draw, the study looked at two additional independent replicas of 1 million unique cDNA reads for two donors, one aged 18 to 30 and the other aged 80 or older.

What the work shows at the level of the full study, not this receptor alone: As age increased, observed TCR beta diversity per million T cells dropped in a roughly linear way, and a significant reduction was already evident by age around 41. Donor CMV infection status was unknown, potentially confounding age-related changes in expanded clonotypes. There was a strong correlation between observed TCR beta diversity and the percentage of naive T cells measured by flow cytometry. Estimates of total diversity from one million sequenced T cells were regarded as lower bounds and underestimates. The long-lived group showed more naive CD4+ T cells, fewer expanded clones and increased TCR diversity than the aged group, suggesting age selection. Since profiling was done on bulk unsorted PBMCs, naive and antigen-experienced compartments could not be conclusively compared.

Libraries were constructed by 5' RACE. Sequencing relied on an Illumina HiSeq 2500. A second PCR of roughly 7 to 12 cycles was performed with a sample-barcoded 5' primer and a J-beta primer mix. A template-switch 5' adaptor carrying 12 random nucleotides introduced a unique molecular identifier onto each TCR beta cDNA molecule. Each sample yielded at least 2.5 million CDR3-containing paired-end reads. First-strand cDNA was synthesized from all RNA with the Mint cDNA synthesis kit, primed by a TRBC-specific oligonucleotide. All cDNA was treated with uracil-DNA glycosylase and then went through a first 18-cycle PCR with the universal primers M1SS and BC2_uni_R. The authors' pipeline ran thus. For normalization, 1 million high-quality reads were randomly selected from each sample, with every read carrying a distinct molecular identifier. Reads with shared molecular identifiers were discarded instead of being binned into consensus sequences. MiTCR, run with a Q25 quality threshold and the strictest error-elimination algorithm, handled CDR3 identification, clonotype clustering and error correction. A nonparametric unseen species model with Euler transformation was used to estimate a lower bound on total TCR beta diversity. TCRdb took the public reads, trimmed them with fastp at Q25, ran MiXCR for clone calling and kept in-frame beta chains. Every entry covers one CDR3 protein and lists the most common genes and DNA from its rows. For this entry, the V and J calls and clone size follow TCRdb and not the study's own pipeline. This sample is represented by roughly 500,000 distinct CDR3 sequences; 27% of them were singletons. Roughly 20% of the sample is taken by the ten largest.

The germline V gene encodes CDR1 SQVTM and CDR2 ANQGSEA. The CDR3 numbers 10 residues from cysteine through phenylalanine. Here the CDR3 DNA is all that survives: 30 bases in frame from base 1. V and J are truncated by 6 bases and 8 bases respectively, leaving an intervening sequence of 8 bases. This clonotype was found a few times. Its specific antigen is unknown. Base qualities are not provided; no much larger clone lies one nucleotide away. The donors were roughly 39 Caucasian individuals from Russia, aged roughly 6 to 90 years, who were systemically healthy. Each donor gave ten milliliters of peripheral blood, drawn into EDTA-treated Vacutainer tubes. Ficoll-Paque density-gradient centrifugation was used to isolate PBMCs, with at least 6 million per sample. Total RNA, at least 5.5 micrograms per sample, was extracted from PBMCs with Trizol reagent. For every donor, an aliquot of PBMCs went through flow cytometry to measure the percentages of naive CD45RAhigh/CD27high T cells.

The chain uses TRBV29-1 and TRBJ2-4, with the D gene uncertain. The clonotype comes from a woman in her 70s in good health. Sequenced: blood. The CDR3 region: CSVAGDIQYF. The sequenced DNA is TGCAGCGTGGCCGGAGACATTCAGTACTTC.